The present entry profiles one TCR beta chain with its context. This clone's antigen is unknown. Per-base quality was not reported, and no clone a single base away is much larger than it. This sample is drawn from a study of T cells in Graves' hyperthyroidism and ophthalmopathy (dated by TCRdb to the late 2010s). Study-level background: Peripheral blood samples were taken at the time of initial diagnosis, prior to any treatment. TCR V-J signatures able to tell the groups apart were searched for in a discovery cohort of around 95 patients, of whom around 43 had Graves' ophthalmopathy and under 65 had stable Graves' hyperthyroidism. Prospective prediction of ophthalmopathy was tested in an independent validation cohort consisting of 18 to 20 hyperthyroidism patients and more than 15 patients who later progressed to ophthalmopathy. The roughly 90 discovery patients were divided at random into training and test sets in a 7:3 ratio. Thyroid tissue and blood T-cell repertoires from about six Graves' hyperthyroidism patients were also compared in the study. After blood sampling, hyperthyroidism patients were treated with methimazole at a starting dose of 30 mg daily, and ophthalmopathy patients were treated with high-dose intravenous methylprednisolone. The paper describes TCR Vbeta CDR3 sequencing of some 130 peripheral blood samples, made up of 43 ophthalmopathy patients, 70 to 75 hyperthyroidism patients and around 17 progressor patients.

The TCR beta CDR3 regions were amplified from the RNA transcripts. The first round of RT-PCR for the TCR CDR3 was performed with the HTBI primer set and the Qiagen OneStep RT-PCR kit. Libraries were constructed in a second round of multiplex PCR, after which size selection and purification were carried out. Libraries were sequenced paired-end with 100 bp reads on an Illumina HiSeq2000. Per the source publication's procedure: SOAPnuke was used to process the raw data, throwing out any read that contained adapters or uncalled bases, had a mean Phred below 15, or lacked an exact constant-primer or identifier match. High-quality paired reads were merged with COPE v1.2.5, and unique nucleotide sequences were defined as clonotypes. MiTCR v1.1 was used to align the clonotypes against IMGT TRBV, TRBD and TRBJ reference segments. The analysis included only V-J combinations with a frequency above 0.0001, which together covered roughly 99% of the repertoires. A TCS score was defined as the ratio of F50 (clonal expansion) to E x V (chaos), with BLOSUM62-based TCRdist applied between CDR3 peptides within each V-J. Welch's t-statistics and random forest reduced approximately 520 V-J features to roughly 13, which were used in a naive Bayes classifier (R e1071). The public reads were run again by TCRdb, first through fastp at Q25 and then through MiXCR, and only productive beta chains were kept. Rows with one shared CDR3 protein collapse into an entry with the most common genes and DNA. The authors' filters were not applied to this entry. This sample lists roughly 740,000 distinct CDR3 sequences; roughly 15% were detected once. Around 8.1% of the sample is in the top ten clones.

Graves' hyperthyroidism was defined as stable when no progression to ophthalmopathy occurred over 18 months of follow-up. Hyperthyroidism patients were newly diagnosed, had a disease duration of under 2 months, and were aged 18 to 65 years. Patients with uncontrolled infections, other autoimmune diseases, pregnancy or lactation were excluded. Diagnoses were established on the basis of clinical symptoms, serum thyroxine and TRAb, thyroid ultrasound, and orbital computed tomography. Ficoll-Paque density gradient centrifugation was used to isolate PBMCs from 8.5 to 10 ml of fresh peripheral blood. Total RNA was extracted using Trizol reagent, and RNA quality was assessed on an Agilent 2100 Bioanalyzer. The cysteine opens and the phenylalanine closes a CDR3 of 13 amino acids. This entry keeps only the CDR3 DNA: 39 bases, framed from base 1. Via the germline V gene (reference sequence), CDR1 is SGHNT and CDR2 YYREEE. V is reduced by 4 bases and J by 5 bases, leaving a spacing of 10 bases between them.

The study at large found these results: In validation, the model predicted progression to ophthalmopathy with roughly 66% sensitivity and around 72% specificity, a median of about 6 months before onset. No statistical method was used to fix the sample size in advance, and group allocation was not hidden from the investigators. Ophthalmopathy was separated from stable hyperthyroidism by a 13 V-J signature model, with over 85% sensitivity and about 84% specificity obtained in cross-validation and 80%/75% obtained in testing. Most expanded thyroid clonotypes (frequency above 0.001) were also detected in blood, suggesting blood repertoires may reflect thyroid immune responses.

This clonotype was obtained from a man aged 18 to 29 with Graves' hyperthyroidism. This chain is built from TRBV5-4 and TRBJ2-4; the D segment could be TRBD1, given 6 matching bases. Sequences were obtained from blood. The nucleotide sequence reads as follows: TGTGCCAGCAGCACAAACAGGGAAAACATTCAGTACTTC. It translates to CASSTNRENIQYF. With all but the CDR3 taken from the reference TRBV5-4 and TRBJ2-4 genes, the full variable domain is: ETGVTQSPTHLIKTRGQQVTLRCSSQSGHNTVSWYQQALGQGPQFIFQYYREEENGRGNFPPRFSGLQFPNYSSELNVNALELDDSALYLCASSTNRENIQYFGAGTRLSVL.